The clone carrying this TCR beta chain was seen only a few times. What it binds is not known. The germline V gene has CDR1 LNHDA and CDR2 SQIVND (reference sequence). The V gene lost 5 bases and the J gene lost 0 bases, with 14 bases spanning the gap. This CDR3 has 15 amino acids. This sample was included in a study of CD8+ T cells in alopecia areata. Overall study: Among treated patients, oral tofacitinib was administered at 5 to 10 mg twice daily.

Treatment of the sample: oral pan-JAK inhibitor, 5-10 mg twice daily. The study, taken as a whole, reports: Among the top 100, expanded CD8+ clones, as well as scalp clonality, were significantly decreased by tofacitinib. Scalp specimens additionally yield sequences from normal skin's resident alphabeta T cells. Mice gave a clearer picture of TCR sharing than patients did, possibly for HLA-related reasons.

Sequencing relied on a cDNA template that was reverse transcribed from extracted RNA. Method: immunoSEQ multiplex PCR; TCRdb's copy keeps in-frame clones and lacks some. The table lists some 170,000 clones, around half of them singletons. The chain is built from TRBV19 and TRBJ2-7; tentatively, D is TRBD2 (5 bases). Sequenced material: CD8+ T cells sorted from blood, taken at week 24, from a patient treated with tofacitinib. The clonotype originates from a human donor with alopecia areata. DNA for the CDR3: TGTGCCAGTAGTTGGGAGCCCAACTTCTCCTACGAGCAGTACTTC. It specifies CASSWEPNFSYEQYF.